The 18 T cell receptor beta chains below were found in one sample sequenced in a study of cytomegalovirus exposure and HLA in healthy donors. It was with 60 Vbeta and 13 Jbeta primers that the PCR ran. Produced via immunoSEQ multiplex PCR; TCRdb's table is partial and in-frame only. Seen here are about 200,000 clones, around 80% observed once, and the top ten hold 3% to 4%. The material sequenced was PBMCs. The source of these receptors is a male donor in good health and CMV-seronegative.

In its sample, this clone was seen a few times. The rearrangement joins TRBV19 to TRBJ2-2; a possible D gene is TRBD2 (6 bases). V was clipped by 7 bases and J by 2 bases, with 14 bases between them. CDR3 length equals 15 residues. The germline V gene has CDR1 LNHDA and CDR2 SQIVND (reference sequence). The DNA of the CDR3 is TGTGCCAGTACCCATGGGGGGTCCAACACCGGGGAGCTGTTTTTT. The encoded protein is CASTHGGSNTGELFF.

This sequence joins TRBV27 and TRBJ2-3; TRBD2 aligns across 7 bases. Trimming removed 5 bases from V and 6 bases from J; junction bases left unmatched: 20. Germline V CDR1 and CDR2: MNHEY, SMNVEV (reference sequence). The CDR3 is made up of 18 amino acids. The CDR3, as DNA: TGTGCCAGCAGTACCCTCACTGTGGCGGGAGCTTGGGGGGATACGCAGTATTTT. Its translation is CASSTLTVAGAWGDTQYF.

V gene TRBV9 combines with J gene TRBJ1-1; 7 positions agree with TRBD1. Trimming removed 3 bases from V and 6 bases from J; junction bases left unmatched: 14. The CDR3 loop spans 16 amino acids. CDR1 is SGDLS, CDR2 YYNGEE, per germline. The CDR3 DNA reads TGTGCCAGCAGCGGAGAGACAGGGCGGCGCTTCTCTGAAGCTTTCTTT. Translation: CASSGETGRRFSEAFF.

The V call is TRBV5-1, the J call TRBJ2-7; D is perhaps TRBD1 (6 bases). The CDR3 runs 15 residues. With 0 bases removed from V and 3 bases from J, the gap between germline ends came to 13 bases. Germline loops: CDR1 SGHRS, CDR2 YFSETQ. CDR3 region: CASSLGGHEDYEQYF. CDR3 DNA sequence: TGCGCCAGCAGCTTGGGGGGACACGAGGACTACGAGCAGTACTTC.

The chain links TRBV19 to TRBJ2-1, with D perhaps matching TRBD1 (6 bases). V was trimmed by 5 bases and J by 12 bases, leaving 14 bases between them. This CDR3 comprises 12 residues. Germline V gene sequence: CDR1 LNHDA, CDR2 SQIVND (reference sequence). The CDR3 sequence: CASSPLTGGQFF. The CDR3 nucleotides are TGTGCCAGTAGTCCCCTGACAGGAGGGCAGTTCTTC.

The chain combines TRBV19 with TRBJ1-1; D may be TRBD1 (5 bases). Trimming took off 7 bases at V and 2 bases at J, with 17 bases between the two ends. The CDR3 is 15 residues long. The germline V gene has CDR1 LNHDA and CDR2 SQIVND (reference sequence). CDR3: CASNIDDDSNTEAFF. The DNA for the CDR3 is TGTGCCAGTAATATCGATGACGACAGTAACACTGAAGCTTTCTTT.

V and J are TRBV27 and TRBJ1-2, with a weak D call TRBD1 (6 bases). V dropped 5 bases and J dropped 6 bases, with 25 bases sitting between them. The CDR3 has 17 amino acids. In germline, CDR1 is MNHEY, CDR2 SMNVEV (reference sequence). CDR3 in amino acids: CASSPSNRQVWRDGYTF. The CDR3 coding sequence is TGTGCCAGCAGTCCGTCAAATCGACAGGTCTGGAGAGATGGCTACACCTTC.

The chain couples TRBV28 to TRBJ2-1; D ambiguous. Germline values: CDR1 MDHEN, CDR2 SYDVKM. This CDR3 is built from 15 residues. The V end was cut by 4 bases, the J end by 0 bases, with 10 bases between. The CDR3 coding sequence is TGTGCCAGCAGTTCCCTGAGAGTCTCCTACAATGAGCAGTTCTTC. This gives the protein CASSSLRVSYNEQFF.

Here the CDR3 DNA reads TGCGCCAGCAGCTTGCATGTATCACTTGCTGGTGGCTACACCTTC. As protein: CASSLHVSLAGGYTF. The chain links TRBV5-1 to TRBJ1-2; D unclear. Germline V gene data show CDR1 as SGHRS and CDR2 as YFSETQ. V was pared by 1 base and J by 7 bases, with 17 bases between. This CDR3 has 15 amino acids. The full variable domain, completed using reference TRBV5-1 and TRBJ1-2, is KAGVTQTPRYLIKTRGQQVTLSCSPISGHRSVSWYQQTPGQGLQFLFEYFSETQRNKGNFPGRFSGRQFSNSRSEMNVSTLELGDSALYLCASSLHVSLAGGYTFGSGTRLTVV.

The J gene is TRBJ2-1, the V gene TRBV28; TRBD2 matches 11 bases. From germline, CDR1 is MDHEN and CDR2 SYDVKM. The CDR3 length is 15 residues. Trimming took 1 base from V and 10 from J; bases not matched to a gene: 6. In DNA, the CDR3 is TGTGCCAGCAGTTTATTGTTTCGACTAGCGGGAGAGCAGTTCTTC. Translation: CASSLLFRLAGEQFF.

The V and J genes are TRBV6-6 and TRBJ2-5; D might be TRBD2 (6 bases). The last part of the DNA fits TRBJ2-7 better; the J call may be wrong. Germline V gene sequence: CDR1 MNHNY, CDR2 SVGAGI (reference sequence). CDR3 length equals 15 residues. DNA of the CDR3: TGTGCCAGCACCGATCGGCGGGACCTCTCCTACGAGCAGTACTTC. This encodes CASTDRRDLSYEQYF.

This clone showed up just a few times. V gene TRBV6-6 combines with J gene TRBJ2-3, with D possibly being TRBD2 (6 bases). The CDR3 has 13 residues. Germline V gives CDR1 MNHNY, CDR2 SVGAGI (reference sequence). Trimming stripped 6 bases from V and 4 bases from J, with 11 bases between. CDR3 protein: CASSWGDADTQYF. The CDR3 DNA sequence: TGTGCCAGCAGCTGGGGGGACGCAGATACGCAGTATTTT.

CDR3 bases: TGTGCCAGCAGCTTGTCTAGCGGGCTTTACAATGAGCAGTTCTTC. Its translation is CASSLSSGLYNEQFF. The chain uses TRBV7-2 and TRBJ2-1, with 8 bases aligning to TRBD2. The CDR3 is 15 residues long. The ends lost 3 bases at V and 4 bases at J; junction bases unmatched: 5. Per the germline V gene, CDR1 is SGHTA and CDR2 is FQGNSA.

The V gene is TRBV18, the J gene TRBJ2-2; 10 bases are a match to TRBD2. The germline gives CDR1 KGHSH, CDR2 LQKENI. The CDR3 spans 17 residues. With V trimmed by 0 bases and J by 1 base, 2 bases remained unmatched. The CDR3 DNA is TGTGCCAGCTCACCACCGCCTAGCGGGAGGAACACCGGGGAGCTGTTTTTT. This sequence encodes CASSPPPSGRNTGELFF.

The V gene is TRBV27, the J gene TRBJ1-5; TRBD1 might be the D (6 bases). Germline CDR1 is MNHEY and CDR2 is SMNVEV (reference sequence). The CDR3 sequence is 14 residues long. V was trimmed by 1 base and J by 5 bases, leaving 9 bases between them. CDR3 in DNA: TGTGCCAGCAGTTTATACAGGGATGATCAGCCCCAGCATTTT. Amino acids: CASSLYRDDQPQHF.

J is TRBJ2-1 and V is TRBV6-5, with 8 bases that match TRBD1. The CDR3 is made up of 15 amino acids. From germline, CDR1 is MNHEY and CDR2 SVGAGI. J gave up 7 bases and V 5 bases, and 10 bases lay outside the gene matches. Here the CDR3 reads CASSRRTGLGNEQFF. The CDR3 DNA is TGTGCCAGCAGTCGGCGGACAGGGCTTGGTAATGAGCAGTTCTTC.

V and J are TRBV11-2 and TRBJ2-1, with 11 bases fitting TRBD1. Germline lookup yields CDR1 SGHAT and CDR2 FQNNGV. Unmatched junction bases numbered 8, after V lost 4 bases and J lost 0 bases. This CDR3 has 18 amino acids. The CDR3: CASSSWTGGIPSYNEQFF. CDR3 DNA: TGTGCCAGCAGCTCCTGGACAGGGGGCATCCCCTCCTACAATGAGCAGTTCTTC.

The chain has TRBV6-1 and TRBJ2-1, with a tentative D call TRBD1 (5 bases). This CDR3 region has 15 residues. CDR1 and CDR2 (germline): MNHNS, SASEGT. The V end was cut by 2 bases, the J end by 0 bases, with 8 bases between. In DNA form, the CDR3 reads TGTGCCAGCAGTGAAAGACAGATCTCCTACAATGAGCAGTTCTTC. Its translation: CASSERQISYNEQFF.